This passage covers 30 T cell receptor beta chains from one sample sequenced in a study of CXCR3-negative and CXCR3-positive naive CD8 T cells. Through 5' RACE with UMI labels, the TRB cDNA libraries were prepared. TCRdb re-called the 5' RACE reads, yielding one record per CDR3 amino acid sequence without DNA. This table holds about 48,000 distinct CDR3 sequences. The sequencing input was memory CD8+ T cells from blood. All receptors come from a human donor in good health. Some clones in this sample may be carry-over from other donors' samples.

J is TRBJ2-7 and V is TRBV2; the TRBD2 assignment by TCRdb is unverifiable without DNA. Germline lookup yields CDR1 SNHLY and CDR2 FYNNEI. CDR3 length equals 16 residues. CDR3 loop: CASSGRLAGLLDEQYF.

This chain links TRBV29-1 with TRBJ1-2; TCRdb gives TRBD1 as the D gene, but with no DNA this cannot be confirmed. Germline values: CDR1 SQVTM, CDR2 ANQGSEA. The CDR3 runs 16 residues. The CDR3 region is CSVVGDSPERNYGYTF.

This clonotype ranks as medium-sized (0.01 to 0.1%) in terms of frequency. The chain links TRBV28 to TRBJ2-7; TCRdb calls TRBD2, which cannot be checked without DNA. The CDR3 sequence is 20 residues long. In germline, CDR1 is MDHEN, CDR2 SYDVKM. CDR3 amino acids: CASSLYRGRSGGVPDYEQYF.

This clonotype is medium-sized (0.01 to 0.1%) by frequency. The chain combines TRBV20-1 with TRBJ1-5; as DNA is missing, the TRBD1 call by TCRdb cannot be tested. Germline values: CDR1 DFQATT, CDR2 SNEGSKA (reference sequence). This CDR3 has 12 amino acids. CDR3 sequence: CSASGGNQPQHF.

The CDR3 here is CATSKGTGYEQYF. The V and J genes are TRBV15 and TRBJ2-7; the D gene TCRdb calls, TRBD1, cannot be checked with no DNA. The CDR3 extends over 13 amino acids. Germline lookup yields CDR1 LNHNV and CDR2 YYDKDF (reference sequence).

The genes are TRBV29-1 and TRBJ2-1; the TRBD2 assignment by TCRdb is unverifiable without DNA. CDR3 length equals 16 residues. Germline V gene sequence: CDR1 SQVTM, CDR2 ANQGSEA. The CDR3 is CSVEEVASGPYNEQFF.

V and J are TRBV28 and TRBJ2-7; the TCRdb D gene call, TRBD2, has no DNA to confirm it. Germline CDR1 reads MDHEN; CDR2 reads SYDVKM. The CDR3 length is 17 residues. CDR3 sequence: CASSLLGLGETNYEQYF.

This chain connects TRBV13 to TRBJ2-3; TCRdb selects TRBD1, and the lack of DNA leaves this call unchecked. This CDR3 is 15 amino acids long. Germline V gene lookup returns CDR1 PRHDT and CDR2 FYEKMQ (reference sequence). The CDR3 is CASSLWGRSTDTQYF.

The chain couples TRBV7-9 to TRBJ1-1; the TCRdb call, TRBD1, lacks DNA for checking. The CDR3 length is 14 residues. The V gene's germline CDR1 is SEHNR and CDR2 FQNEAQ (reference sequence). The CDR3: CASSLGQGPAEAFF.

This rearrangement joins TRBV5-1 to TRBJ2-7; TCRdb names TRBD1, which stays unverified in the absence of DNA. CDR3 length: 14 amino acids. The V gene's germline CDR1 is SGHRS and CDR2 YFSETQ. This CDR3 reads CASSLPGRSYEQYF.

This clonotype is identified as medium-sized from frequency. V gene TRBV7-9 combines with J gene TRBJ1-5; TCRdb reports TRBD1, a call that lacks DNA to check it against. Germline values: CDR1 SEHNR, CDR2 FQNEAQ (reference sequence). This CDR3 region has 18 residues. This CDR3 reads CASSQDSVGQGLRQPQHF.

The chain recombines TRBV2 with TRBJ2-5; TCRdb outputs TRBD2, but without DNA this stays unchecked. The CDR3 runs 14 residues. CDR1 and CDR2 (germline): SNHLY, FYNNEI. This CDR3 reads CASSGLAGLETQYF.

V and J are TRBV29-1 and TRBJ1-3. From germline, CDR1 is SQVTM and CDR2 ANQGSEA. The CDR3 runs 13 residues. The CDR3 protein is CSVIQASGNTIYF.

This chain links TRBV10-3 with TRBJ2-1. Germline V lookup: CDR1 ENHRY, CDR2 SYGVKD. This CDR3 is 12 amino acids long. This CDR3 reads CAISGRDNEQFF.

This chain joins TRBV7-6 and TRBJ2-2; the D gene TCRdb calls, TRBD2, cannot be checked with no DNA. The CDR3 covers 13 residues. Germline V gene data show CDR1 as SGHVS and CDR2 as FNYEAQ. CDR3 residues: CASSSYVGTELFF. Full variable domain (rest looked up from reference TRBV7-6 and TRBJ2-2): GAGVSQSPRYKVTKRGQDVALRCDPISGHVSLYWYRQALGQGPEFLTYFNYEAQQDKSGLPNDRFSAERPEGSISTLTIQRTEQRDSAMYRCASSSYVGTELFFGEGSRLTVL.

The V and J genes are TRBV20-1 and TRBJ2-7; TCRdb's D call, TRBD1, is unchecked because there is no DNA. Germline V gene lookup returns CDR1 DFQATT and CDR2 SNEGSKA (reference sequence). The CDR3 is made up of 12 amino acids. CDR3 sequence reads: CSAPRVGHEQYF.

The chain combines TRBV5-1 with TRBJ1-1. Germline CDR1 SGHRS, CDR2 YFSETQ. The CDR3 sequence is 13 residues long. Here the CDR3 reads CASTYEGNTEAFF.

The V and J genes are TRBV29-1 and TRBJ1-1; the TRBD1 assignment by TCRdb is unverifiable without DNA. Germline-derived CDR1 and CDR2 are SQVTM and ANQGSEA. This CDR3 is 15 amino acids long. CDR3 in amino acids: CSVLRTGSRLTEAFF.

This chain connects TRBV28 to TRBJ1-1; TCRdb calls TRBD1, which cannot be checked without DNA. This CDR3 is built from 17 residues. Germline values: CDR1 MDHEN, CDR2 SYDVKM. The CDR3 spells CASSLQAGGYVNTEAFF.

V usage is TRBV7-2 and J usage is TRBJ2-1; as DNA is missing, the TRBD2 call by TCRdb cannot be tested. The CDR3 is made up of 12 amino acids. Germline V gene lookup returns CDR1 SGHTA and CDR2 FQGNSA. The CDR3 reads CASSLTGNEQFF. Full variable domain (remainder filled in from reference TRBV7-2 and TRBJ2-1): GAGVSQSPSNKVTEKGKDVELRCDPISGHTALYWYRQSLGQGLEFLIYFQGNSAPDKSGLPSDRFSAERTGGSVSTLTIQRTQQEDSAVYLCASSLTGNEQFFGPGTRLTVL.

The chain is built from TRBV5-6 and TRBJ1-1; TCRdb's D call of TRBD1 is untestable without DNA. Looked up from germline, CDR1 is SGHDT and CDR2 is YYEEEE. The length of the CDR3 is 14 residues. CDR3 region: CASSPGTGGTEAFF.

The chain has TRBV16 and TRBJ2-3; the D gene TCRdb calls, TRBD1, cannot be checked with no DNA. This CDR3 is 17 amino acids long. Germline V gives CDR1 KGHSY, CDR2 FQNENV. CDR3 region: CASSPPFKGQGQDTQYF.

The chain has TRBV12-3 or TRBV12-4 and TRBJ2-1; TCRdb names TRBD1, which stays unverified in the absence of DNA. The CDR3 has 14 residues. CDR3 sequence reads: CASSFSGGEGEQFF.

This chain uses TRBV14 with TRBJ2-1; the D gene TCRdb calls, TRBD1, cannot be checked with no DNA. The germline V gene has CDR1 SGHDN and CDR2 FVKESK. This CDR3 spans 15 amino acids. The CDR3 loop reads CASSQGHYTYNEQFF.

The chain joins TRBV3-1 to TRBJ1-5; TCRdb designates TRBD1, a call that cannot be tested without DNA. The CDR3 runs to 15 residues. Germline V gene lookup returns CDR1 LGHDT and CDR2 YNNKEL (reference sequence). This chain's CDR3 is CASSQGQGAGQPQHF. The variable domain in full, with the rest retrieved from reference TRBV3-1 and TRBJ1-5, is DTAVSQTPKYLVTQMGNDKSIKCEQNLGHDTMYWYKQDSKKFLKIMFSYNNKELIINETVPNRFSPKSPDKAHLNLHINSLELGDSAVYFCASSQGQGAGQPQHFGDGTRLSIL.

The CDR3 reads CASSATDHQETQYF. The chain employs TRBV9 and TRBJ2-5; TCRdb calls TRBD1, which cannot be checked without DNA. The CDR3 is 14 amino acids. The germline CDR1 and CDR2 sequences are SGDLS and YYNGEE.

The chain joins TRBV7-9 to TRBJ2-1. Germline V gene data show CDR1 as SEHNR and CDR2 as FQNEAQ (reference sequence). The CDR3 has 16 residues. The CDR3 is CASSFSGRSSYNEQFF. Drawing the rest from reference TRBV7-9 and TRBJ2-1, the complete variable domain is DTGVSQNPRHKITKRGQNVTFRCDPISEHNRLYWYRQTLGQGPEFLTYFQNEAQLEKSRLLSDRFSAERPKGSFSTLEIQRTEQGDSAMYLCASSFSGRSSYNEQFFGPGTRLTVL.

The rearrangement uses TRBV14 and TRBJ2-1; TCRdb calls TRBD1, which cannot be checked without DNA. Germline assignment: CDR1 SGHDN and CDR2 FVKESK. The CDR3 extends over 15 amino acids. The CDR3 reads CASSQGAGSYNEQFF.

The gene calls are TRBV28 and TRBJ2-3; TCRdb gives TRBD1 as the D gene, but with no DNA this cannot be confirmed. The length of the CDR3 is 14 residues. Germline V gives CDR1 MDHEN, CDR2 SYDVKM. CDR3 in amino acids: CASSSRGRTDTQYF.

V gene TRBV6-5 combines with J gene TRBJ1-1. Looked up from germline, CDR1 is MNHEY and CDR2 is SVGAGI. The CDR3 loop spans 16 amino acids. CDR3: CASSYSSDLMNTEAFF.